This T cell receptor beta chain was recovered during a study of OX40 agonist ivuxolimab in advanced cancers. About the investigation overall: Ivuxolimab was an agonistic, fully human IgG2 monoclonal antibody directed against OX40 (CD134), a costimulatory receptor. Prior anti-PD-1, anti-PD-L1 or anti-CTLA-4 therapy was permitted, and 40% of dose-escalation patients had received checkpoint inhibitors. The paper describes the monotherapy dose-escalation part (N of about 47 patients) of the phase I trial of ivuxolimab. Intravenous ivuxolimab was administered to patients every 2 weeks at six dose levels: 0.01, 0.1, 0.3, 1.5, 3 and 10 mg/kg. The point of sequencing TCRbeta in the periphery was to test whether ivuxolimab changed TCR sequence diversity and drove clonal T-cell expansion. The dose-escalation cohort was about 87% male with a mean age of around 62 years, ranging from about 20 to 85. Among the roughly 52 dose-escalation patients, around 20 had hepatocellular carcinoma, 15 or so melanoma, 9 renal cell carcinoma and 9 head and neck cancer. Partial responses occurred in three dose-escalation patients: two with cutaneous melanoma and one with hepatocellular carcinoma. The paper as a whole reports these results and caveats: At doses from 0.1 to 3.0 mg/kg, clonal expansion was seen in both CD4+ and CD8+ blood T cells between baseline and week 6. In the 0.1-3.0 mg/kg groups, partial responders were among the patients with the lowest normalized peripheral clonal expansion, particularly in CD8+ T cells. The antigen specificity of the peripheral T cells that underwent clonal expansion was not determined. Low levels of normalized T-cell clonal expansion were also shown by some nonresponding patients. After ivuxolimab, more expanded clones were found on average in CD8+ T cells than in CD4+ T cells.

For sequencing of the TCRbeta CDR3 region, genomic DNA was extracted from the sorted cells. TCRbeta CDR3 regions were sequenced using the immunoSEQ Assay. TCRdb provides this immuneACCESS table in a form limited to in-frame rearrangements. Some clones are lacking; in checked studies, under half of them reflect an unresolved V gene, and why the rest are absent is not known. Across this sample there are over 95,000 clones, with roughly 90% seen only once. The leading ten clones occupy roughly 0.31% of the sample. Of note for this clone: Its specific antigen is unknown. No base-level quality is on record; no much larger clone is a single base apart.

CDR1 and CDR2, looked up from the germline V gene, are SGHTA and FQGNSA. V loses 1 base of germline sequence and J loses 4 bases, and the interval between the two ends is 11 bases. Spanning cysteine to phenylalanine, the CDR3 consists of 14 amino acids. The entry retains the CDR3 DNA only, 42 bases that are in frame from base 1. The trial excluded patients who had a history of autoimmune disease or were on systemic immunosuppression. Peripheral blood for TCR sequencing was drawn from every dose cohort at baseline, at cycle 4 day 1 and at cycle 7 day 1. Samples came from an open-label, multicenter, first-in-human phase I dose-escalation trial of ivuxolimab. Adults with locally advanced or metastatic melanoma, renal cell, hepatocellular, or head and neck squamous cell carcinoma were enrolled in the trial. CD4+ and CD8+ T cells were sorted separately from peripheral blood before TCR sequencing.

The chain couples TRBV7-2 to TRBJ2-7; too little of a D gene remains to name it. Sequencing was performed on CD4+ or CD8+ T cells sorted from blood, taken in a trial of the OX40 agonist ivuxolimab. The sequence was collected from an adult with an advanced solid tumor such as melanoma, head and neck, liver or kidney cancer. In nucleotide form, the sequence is TGTGCCAGCAGCTTAGGGACGGGCATATACGAGCAGTACTTC. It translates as CASSLGTGIYEQYF.